The 31 T cell receptor beta chains below all came from one sample that was sequenced in a study of Ad26.COV2.S vaccination and SARS-CoV-2 variants. Data came from immunoSEQ multiplex PCR; TCRdb stores just in-frame clones and leaves some out. The table lists roughly 700,000 clones, around 89% of them singletons. Described treatment: 15 to 20 received Ad26.COV2.S at low or high dose, single or two shots; 5 received placebo; per-sample allocation not given. Sampling happened 63 days after the first vaccine or placebo injection. The sequenced sample was peripheral blood, obtained in a trial of Ad26.COV2.S vaccine versus placebo. The receptors originated from a person between 18 and 59 years old who received the Ad26.COV2.S COVID-19 vaccine or a placebo.

In regard to this clone: This sample also contains other DNA sequences that code for the same CDR3. The chain has TRBV6-5 and TRBJ2-7; possibly TRBD1 or TRBD2 for D (5 bases each). The CDR3 loop spans 14 amino acids. Germline V gives CDR1 MNHEY, CDR2 SVGAGI. The V end was cut by 2 bases, the J end by 1 base, with 9 bases between. The chain's CDR3 is CASSYRDGSYEQYF. The CDR3, as DNA: TGTGCCAGCAGTTACCGGGACGGATCCTACGAGCAGTACTTC.

The chain combines TRBV4-3 with TRBJ2-4; TRBD1 aligns across 9 bases. V dropped 5 bases and J dropped 8; count of bases not matched to a gene: 7. Germline loops: CDR1 LGHNA, CDR2 YSLEER. CDR3 length: 14 residues. CDR3 region: CASSSRTGEDIQYF. CDR3 nucleotide sequence: TGCGCCAGCAGCTCCCGGACAGGGGAAGACATTCAGTACTTC.

V is TRBV10-3 and J is TRBJ2-2; possible D gene TRBD1, 6 bases. The CDR3 length is 15 residues. V was pared by 8 bases and J by 3 bases, with 16 bases between. Germline values: CDR1 ENHRY, CDR2 SYGVKD. This CDR3 reads CAIRSRQDYTGELFF. The DNA for the CDR3 is TGTGCCATCCGGAGTAGACAGGACTACACCGGGGAGCTGTTTTTT.

The V and J genes are TRBV4-2 and TRBJ1-6; no clear D gene. CDR1 is LGHNA and CDR2 is YNFKEQ in the germline V gene. V lost 0 bases, J lost 6 bases, and 12 bases lay in between. The CDR3 extends over 16 amino acids. The CDR3 DNA sequence: TGTGCCAGCAGCCAAGACACCTCGGCGAGTAATTCACCCCTCCACTTT. It yields the protein CASSQDTSASNSPLHF.

This chain links TRBV7-2 with TRBJ2-7; D not resolved. The CDR3 is 14 residues long. Germline V lookup: CDR1 SGHTA, CDR2 FQGNSA. The V and J ends lost 1 base and 2 bases respectively, with 9 bases between them. The CDR3 DNA follows: TGTGCCAGCAGCTTAGACAGTGGAGCCTACGAGCAGTACTTC. This gives the protein CASSLDSGAYEQYF.

This clone occurred once. The CDR3 DNA reads TGTGCCATCAGTGGACTAGCGGCAGATACGCAGTATTTT. As protein: CAISGLAADTQYF. This sequence joins TRBV10-3 and TRBJ2-3; TRBD2 matches at 9 bases. V was pared by 4 bases and J by 4 bases, with 0 bases of the junction left unmatched. CDR3 size: 13 residues. Per the germline V gene, CDR1 is ENHRY and CDR2 is SYGVKD.

For this clone: The same CDR3 also results from other DNA sequences found in this sample. This chain connects TRBV7-6 to TRBJ2-5; D unclear. CDR1 SGHVS and CDR2 FNYEAQ come from the germline V gene. The CDR3 is made up of 12 amino acids. Trimming removed 1 base from V and 4 bases from J, with 4 bases in between. CDR3 sequence: CASSLVRETQYF. CDR3 nucleotides: TGTGCCAGCAGCTTAGTGCGAGAGACCCAGTACTTC.

The chain is built from TRBV15 and TRBJ2-6; D possibly corresponds to TRBD1 (5 bases). The CDR3 sequence is 16 residues long. The germline V gene has CDR1 LNHNV and CDR2 YYDKDF (reference sequence). The V and J ends lost 7 bases and 1 base respectively, with 14 bases between them. DNA for the CDR3: TGTGCCACCACTCGAGACAGATCATCTGGGGCCAACGTCCTGACTTTC. Protein sequence: CATTRDRSSGANVLTF.

The CDR3 is CASSLAQGEHEQYF. In nucleotides, the CDR3 is TGCGCCAGCAGCTTGGCGCAGGGAGAACACGAGCAGTACTTC. The chain recombines TRBV5-1 with TRBJ2-7, with D possibly called TRBD1 or TRBD2 (5 bases each). The CDR3 runs to 14 residues. Trimming removed 0 bases at V and 5 bases at J, with 12 bases between. The germline gives CDR1 SGHRS, CDR2 YFSETQ.

Turning to this clone: Other DNA variants within this sample encode the same CDR3. The chain recombines TRBV6-5 with TRBJ1-1; D is unclear. Deletions cut 2 bases from V and 0 bases from J, with 7 bases between. Germline CDR1 reads MNHEY; CDR2 reads SVGAGI. The CDR3 is 14 amino acids. CDR3 amino acids: CASSYGEMNTEAFF. DNA of the CDR3: TGTGCCAGCAGTTACGGGGAAATGAACACTGAAGCTTTCTTT.

The chain carries TRBV19 and TRBJ2-5; no clear D gene. Trimming shortened V by 4 bases and J by 4 bases, and 10 bases separated the two germline ends. Germline assignment: CDR1 LNHDA and CDR2 SQIVND (reference sequence). The CDR3 runs 13 residues. The CDR3 coding sequence is TGTGCCAGTAGTAAGAACAGCGCAGAGACCCAGTACTTC. Protein: CASSKNSAETQYF.

This clone has a single count. V usage is TRBV27 and J usage is TRBJ2-3, with 7 bases that match TRBD2. The V gene's germline CDR1 is MNHEY and CDR2 SMNVEV (reference sequence). The length of the CDR3 is 15 residues. V trimming: 10 bases; J trimming: 0 bases; junction bases outside the gene matches: 10. This CDR3 reads CATFGGGPSTDTQYF. CDR3 in DNA: TGTGCCACCTTTGGGGGGGGACCAAGCACAGATACGCAGTATTTT.

The rearrangement joins TRBV5-1 to TRBJ2-1, with 9 bases that match TRBD2. V dropped 6 bases and J dropped 4; count of bases not matched to a gene: 5. Germline V lookup: CDR1 SGHRS, CDR2 YFSETQ. The CDR3 is 14 residues long. In nucleotides, the CDR3 is TGCGCCAGCACACCTAGCGGGATTTACAATGAGCAGTTCTTC. As protein: CASTPSGIYNEQFF. Using reference TRBV5-1 and TRBJ2-1 for the parts outside the CDR3, the full variable domain is KAGVTQTPRYLIKTRGQQVTLSCSPISGHRSVSWYQQTPGQGLQFLFEYFSETQRNKGNFPGRFSGRQFSNSRSEMNVSTLELGDSALYLCASTPSGIYNEQFFGPGTRLTVL.

The chain combines TRBV28 with TRBJ1-5; tentative D call: TRBD1 (6 bases). The ends were cut back, 5 bases at V and 0 bases at J, with 17 bases in the middle. The CDR3 contains 17 residues. The germline V gene has CDR1 MDHEN and CDR2 SYDVKM. The CDR3 sequence: CASSASGGRGSNQPQHF. CDR3 nucleotide sequence: TGTGCCAGCAGTGCCTCCGGTGGCAGGGGTAGCAATCAGCCCCAGCATTTT. The full variable domain, rest sourced from reference TRBV28 and TRBJ1-5, is DVKVTQSSRYLVKRTGEKVFLECVQDMDHENMFWYRQDPGLGLRLIYFSYDVKMKEKGDIPEGYSVSREKKERFSLILESASTNQTSMYLCASSASGGRGSNQPQHFGDGTRLSIL.

The rearrangement links TRBV19 to TRBJ2-3; D perhaps matches TRBD1 (5 bases). V lost 3 bases and J lost 4, with 20 bases in between. This CDR3 is 17 amino acids long. The germline V gene has CDR1 LNHDA and CDR2 SQIVND (reference sequence). The CDR3 loop is CASSIGRPQAKADTQYF. The CDR3 DNA reads TGTGCCAGTAGTATTGGCAGACCACAGGCCAAGGCAGATACGCAGTATTTT.

This chain uses TRBV9 with TRBJ2-7; D uncertain. V dropped 0 bases and J dropped 5 bases, with 18 bases sitting between them. This CDR3 region has 16 residues. CDR1 SGDLS and CDR2 YYNGEE come from the germline V gene. The CDR3 DNA reads TGTGCCAGCAGCGTAGACTCAGGACCTCTAGGACACGAGCAGTACTTC. It yields the protein CASSVDSGPLGHEQYF.

The genes are TRBV30 and TRBJ1-4, with 7 bases identical to TRBD1. The CDR3 extends over 14 amino acids. V lost 4 bases, J lost 0 bases, and 2 bases stayed unmatched. Germline V gives CDR1 GTSNPN, CDR2 SVGIG (reference sequence). In DNA, the CDR3 is TGTGCCTGGATGGGGACAGCAACTAATGAAAAACTGTTTTTT. This codes for CAWMGTATNEKLFF.

In this sample, this clone turned up once. The V and J genes are TRBV18 and TRBJ2-1, with a possible D match to TRBD1 (6 bases). The CDR3 contains 13 residues. CDR1 KGHSH and CDR2 LQKENI come from the germline V gene. V lost 2 bases and J 6 bases, leaving 8 bases between the germline ends. CDR3 loop: CASSPTGTNEQFF. CDR3 coding DNA: TGTGCCAGCTCACCAACAGGGACCAATGAGCAGTTCTTC.

J is TRBJ1-1 and V is TRBV6-5; D remains unclear. V lost 6 bases to trimming and J lost 2 bases, with 13 bases between them. The CDR3 is 14 amino acids. Germline-derived CDR1 and CDR2 are MNHEY and SVGAGI. CDR3 loop: CASSLGEPNTEAFF. The CDR3 region has the DNA TGTGCCAGCAGCCTCGGGGAGCCCAACACTGAAGCTTTCTTT.

CDR3 sequence reads: CAWTHQGGGGNSPLHF. In nucleotides, the CDR3 is TGTGCCTGGACCCACCAAGGTGGGGGAGGGAATTCACCCCTCCACTTT. The chain links TRBV30 to TRBJ1-6, with D perhaps TRBD1 (5 bases). The CDR3 sequence is 16 residues long. Germline V lookup: CDR1 GTSNPN, CDR2 SVGIG (reference sequence). V was clipped by 4 bases and J by 7 bases, with 20 bases between them.

This rearrangement joins TRBV29-1 to TRBJ1-6, with D maybe TRBD1 (5 bases). Germline values: CDR1 SQVTM, CDR2 ANQGSEA. Deletions cut 4 bases from V and 9 bases from J, with 16 bases between. The CDR3 runs to 14 residues. CDR3 region: CSVGESRDGSPLHF. The CDR3 nucleotides are TGCAGCGTTGGGGAGAGCAGGGACGGTTCACCCCTCCACTTT. Together with reference TRBV29-1 and TRBJ1-6, the CDR3 gives the full variable domain: SAVISQKPSRDICQRGTSLTIQCQVDSQVTMMFWYRQQPGQSLTLIATANQGSEATYESGFVIDKFPISRPNLTFSTLTVSNMSPEDSSIYLCSVGESRDGSPLHFGNGTRLTVT.

This clone was seen just once. CDR3 nucleotides: TGTGCCAGCAGCCAAGCGTGGGGTAACAATCAGCCCCAGCATTTT. Its translation is CASSQAWGNNQPQHF. The rearrangement joins TRBV3-1 (or the pseudogene TRBV3-2) to TRBJ1-5, with D uncertain. The length of the CDR3 is 15 residues. Trimming pared 1 base from V and 3 bases from J, leaving 10 bases between. The germline CDR1 and CDR2 sequences are LGHDT and YNNKEL (reference sequence).

Notes on this clone: The sample carries other DNA sequences with the same CDR3. The chain combines TRBV30 with TRBJ1-5; no clear D. Germline-derived CDR1 and CDR2 are GTSNPN and SVGIG (reference sequence). Trimming pared 0 bases from V and 2 bases from J, leaving 8 bases between. This CDR3 is 14 amino acids long. The CDR3 sequence: CAWSVGVGNQPQHF. DNA of the CDR3: TGTGCCTGGAGTGTGGGTGTGGGCAATCAGCCCCAGCATTTT. Combining the CDR3 with reference TRBV30 and TRBJ1-5 gives the whole variable domain SQTIHQWPATLVQPVGSPLSLECTVEGTSNPNLYWYRQAAGRGLQLLFYSVGIGQISSEVPQNLSASRPQDRQFILSSKKLLLSDSGFYLCAWSVGVGNQPQHFGDGTRLSIL.

V gene TRBV6-7 combines with J gene TRBJ2-7, with D unresolved. TRBV6-7 is designated an ORF whose function remains uncertain. Deletions cut 4 bases from V and 2 bases from J, with 6 bases between. The CDR3 loop spans 12 amino acids. In DNA, the CDR3 is TGTGCCAGCAGTTCTGCTACCTACGAGCAGTACTTC. As protein: CASSSATYEQYF.

The gene calls are TRBV6-5 and TRBJ2-7; the D is unclear. Per germline, CDR1 MNHEY and CDR2 SVGAGI. The CDR3 totals 12 residues. Trimming shortened V by 11 bases and J by 3 bases, and 14 bases separated the two germline ends. Here the CDR3 DNA reads TGTGCCGTGGGCACGCCTGGCTACGAGCAGTACTTC. Amino acids: CAVGTPGYEQYF.

V gene TRBV5-1 combines with J gene TRBJ1-5, with 8 bases that match TRBD1. Germline V CDR1 and CDR2: SGHRS, YFSETQ. Trimming at V came to 0 bases and at J to 5 bases, leaving 4 bases not matched to a gene. This CDR3 is 15 amino acids long. The CDR3 DNA is TGCGCCAGCAGCTTGGCGCCAGGGGGCGATCAGCCCCAGCATTTT. Amino acid sequence: CASSLAPGGDQPQHF.

This rearrangement joins TRBV10-3 to TRBJ2-7; 7 bases align to TRBD2. CDR1 and CDR2 (germline): ENHRY, SYGVKD. The CDR3 consists of 13 residues. Unmatched junction bases numbered 4, after V lost 4 bases and J lost 4 bases. The CDR3 DNA follows: TGTGCCATCAGTGTTACAGCGGGGTACGAGCAGTACTTC. This codes for CAISVTAGYEQYF.

The chain links TRBV4-2 to TRBJ1-2, with D maybe TRBD1 (6 bases). V lost 0 bases and J lost 4, with 12 bases in between. The CDR3 has 15 amino acids. From germline, CDR1 is LGHNA and CDR2 YNFKEQ. CDR3 nucleotides: TGTGCCAGCAGCCAAGACTCCACAGGGAGCTATGGCTACACCTTC. Translated, it gives CASSQDSTGSYGYTF.

The V call is TRBV7-2, the J call TRBJ1-3, with D hard to call. Germline V gives CDR1 SGHTA, CDR2 FQGNSA. The CDR3 runs to 13 residues. V lost 2 bases, J lost 8 bases, and 10 bases lay in between. The CDR3 here is CASSLLQRDTIYF. The CDR3 bases are TGTGCCAGCAGCTTATTACAGAGGGACACCATATATTTT.

The J gene is TRBJ1-1, the V gene TRBV7-2, with D unresolved. There are 14 residues in the CDR3. The V gene's germline CDR1 is SGHTA and CDR2 FQGNSA. Trimming took 5 bases from V and 1 from J, leaving 11 bases between them. The CDR3 DNA is TGTGCCAGCAGCCCCCTTGCAGGGAACACTGAAGCTTTCTTT. Protein: CASSPLAGNTEAFF.

The rearrangement joins TRBV5-1 to TRBJ2-5; D may be TRBD1 (6 bases). Germline CDR1 reads SGHRS; CDR2 reads YFSETQ. This CDR3 has 16 residues. V lost 4 bases and J 1 base, leaving 17 bases between the germline ends. CDR3 sequence (DNA): TGCGCCAGCAGCCAACAGGGCCCACCCCTCCAAGAGACCCAGTACTTC. Protein: CASSQQGPPLQETQYF.